This entry is about one T cell receptor (beta chain). The antigen remains unidentified. Time point meaning: week 47, end of study. Vaccination comprised doses that each held 300 ug of mutant IDH1 20-mer peptide, plus topical imiquimod. CDR1 and CDR2 (germline): SGHRS, YFSETQ. V trimming: 4 bases; J trimming: 4 bases; junction bases outside the gene matches: 7. The CDR3 has 17 amino acids. This entry is derived from a study of a mutant IDH1 vaccine in newly diagnosed glioma. On the study more broadly: Patients were pretreated with radiotherapy, temozolomide, or both, mostly both.

Only in-frame clones appear in the TCRdb table, and some are missing; sequencing was by immunoSEQ multiplex PCR. The table shows tens of thousands of clones, with around 80% occurring only once. The V call is TRBV5-1, the J call TRBJ2-3; 15 bases match TRBD2. The receptor was isolated from a middle-aged woman with glioma. Some clones in this sample may be carry-over from other donors' samples. The sequencing used PBMCs, collected from a glioma patient whose treatment included an IDH1 peptide vaccine. DNA for the CDR3: TGCGCCAGCAGCAAGGGACTAGCGGGGGGCCTTTCAGATACGCAGTATTTT. It translates to CASSKGLAGGLSDTQYF.